These 20 T cell receptor beta chains originate from one sample sequenced in a study of T cells expressing NK-cell markers. Reanalyzing the 5' RACE reads, TCRdb keeps one entry per CDR3 protein, without DNA. The sample features around 550,000 distinct CDR3 sequences, with 3.5% to 4.5% in its top ten. Specimen: blood T cells: a sorted CD56 or NKG2C T cell subset, CD4+ or CD8+ T cells, or bulk PBMC T cells (not recorded which). Every receptor here comes from a man in his late teens or twenties in good health.

The CDR3 here is CASSSRWGLSYNEQFF. The chain recombines TRBV6-5 with TRBJ2-1; absent DNA, TCRdb's TRBD2 call cannot be checked. Per the germline V gene, CDR1 is MNHEY and CDR2 is SVGAGI. The CDR3 length is 16 residues.

The CDR3 loop reads CASSVAGTGELFF. The rearrangement joins TRBV7-2 to TRBJ2-2. Germline V gives CDR1 SGHTA, CDR2 FQGNSA. The CDR3 runs to 13 residues.

The rearrangement uses TRBV24-1 and TRBJ2-3; without DNA, the TCRdb call of TRBD2 cannot be checked. CDR3 length equals 16 residues. Germline values: CDR1 KGHDR, CDR2 SFDVKD. The CDR3: CATSNRAGGSTDTQYF.

The chain recombines TRBV7-8 with TRBJ1-3; TCRdb proposes TRBD1, but this gene call is untestable without DNA. The CDR3 has 16 amino acids. Germline CDR1 and CDR2: SGHVS and FQNEAQ. This chain's CDR3 is CASSGGTAFSGNTIYF. Complete variable domain (other parts from reference TRBV7-8 and TRBJ1-3): GAGVSQSPRYKVAKRGQDVALRCDPISGHVSLFWYQQALGQGPEFLTYFQNEAQLDKSGLPSDRFFAERPEGSVSTLKIQRTQQEDSAVYLCASSGGTAFSGNTIYFGEGSWLTVV.

The chain carries TRBV10-3 and TRBJ2-1; TCRdb calls TRBD2, which cannot be checked without DNA. Germline CDR1 ENHRY, CDR2 SYGVKD. The CDR3 sequence is 14 residues long. CDR3 loop: CAIYSGRDYNEQFF.

This chain links TRBV30 with TRBJ2-1. The CDR3 is made up of 17 amino acids. The germline gives CDR1 GTSNPN, CDR2 SVGIG (reference sequence). CDR3 amino acids: CAWSGHTQTRDYNEQFF.

V gene TRBV7-2 combines with J gene TRBJ2-3; TCRdb names TRBD2, which stays unverified in the absence of DNA. Germline-derived CDR1 and CDR2 are SGHTA and FQGNSA. The CDR3 loop spans 13 amino acids. The CDR3 spells CASSPSGRDQQYF.

The CDR3 sequence is CASSRTALADIQYF. The V and J genes are TRBV5-5 and TRBJ2-4; the TCRdb D gene call, TRBD2, has no DNA to confirm it. This CDR3 comprises 14 residues. From germline, CDR1 is SGHKS and CDR2 YYEKEE (reference sequence).

J is TRBJ2-1 and V is TRBV29-1; TCRdb lists TRBD2, though no DNA is available to test this call. The CDR3 contains 13 residues. The V gene's germline CDR1 is SQVTM and CDR2 ANQGSEA. The CDR3 reads CSVQGRGHNEQFF.

CDR3 protein: CATSDIDRALQETQYF. The chain links TRBV24-1 to TRBJ2-5; the TRBD2 assignment by TCRdb is unverifiable without DNA. The germline CDR1 and CDR2 sequences are KGHDR and SFDVKD. The CDR3 length is 16 residues.

The rearrangement links TRBV3-1 to TRBJ1-5. From germline, CDR1 is LGHDT and CDR2 YNNKEL (reference sequence). This CDR3 region has 15 residues. The CDR3 sequence: CASSQDPIGNQPQHF.

V and J are TRBV12-3 or TRBV12-4 and TRBJ1-1. This CDR3 is 14 amino acids long. The CDR3 loop reads CASSLNGRDTEAFF.

The V call is TRBV9, the J call TRBJ2-2; the D call from TCRdb, TRBD1, cannot be confirmed without DNA. CDR3 length: 15 amino acids. Germline CDR1 is SGDLS and CDR2 is YYNGEE. CDR3 in amino acids: CASRKTGLYTGELFF.

V gene TRBV7-3 combines with J gene TRBJ2-2; TCRdb returns TRBD1, unconfirmable since there is no DNA. Germline CDR1 is SGHTA and CDR2 is FQGTGA. The CDR3 runs to 17 residues. The CDR3 sequence is CASSLSSGAANTGELFF.

The chain links TRBV6-5 to TRBJ1-1; no DNA is available, so the TRBD1 call from TCRdb remains unchecked. The CDR3 is made up of 14 amino acids. Germline V CDR1 and CDR2: MNHEY, SVGAGI. The CDR3 here is CASSPKATYRGAFF.

The chain has TRBV6-5 and TRBJ2-1; TCRdb gives TRBD1 as the D gene, but with no DNA this cannot be confirmed. Per the germline V gene, CDR1 is MNHEY and CDR2 is SVGAGI. The CDR3 totals 16 residues. The CDR3 loop is CASSYQGQKSYNEQFF.

The chain couples TRBV12-3 or TRBV12-4 to TRBJ2-1; TCRdb lists TRBD2, though no DNA is available to test this call. The CDR3 is made up of 17 amino acids. CDR3 sequence reads: CASSLISGRAPYNEQFF.

The chain has TRBV7-9 and TRBJ2-1; TCRdb names TRBD2, which stays unverified in the absence of DNA. The germline CDR1 and CDR2 sequences are SEHNR and FQNEAQ (reference sequence). This CDR3 region has 15 residues. The CDR3 spells CASRSTGTLKGEQFF.

The CDR3: CSAHQGTLGGTDTQYF. The V gene is TRBV29-1, the J gene TRBJ2-3; TCRdb's D call, TRBD1, is unchecked because there is no DNA. The CDR3 runs 16 residues. Germline loops: CDR1 SQVTM, CDR2 ANQGSEA.

The chain couples TRBV27 to TRBJ2-3; there is no DNA to check the TCRdb D call of TRBD2. This CDR3 region has 17 residues. In germline, CDR1 is MNHEY, CDR2 SMNVEV (reference sequence). The CDR3: CASTGLGLAGEEDTQYF.